The source of this TCR beta chain is a study of T cells expressing NK-cell markers. Study at large: HCMV seropositivity marked seven of the eight sequenced donors; one was seronegative.

Synthesis of TCR beta cDNA relied on 5'RACE template switching carrying UMIs. TCRdb re-called the 5' RACE reads and gives one entry per CDR3 protein, without DNA. The table counts some 410,000 distinct CDR3 sequences; roughly 8% lies in the top ten. CDR1 is MGHRA and CDR2 is YSYEKL in the germline V gene. This CDR3 comprises 18 residues. This chain connects TRBV4-1 to TRBJ2-3. Sequencing input: blood T cells: a sorted CD56 or NKG2C T cell subset, CD4+ or CD8+ T cells, or bulk PBMC T cells (not recorded which). The TCR originated in a woman aged 18 to 75 in good health. This CDR3 reads CASSQDTSSSFIRHTQYF.